The following is a T cell receptor (beta chain) sequence with its context. The antigen is not known. The sample belongs to a study of radiation and T cells in renal cell carcinoma. Whole-study context: Nephrectomy followed 15 Gy stereotactic body radiation by 4 weeks. Study-level points and caveats: From baseline, blood top tumor clonotypes peaked at 2 weeks post-radiation.

Described time point: baseline pretreatment blood. This sample's treatment: 15 Gy SBRT to primary tumor, nephrectomy 4 weeks later. Serial blood draws occurred at baseline and 2 and 4 weeks post-SBRT. The patient's renal cell carcinoma had clear cell pathology. The V gene's germline CDR1 is LNHDA and CDR2 SQIVND (reference sequence). The CDR3 extends over 13 amino acids. With V trimmed by 5 bases and J by 7 bases, 8 bases remained unmatched. Clones were read by immunoSEQ multiplex PCR, and TCRdb kept only the in-frame ones, dropping some. This table holds 140,000 to 150,000 clones, about 85% found once.

The sample in question was blood, obtained from a patient whose treatment included radiotherapy and nephrectomy. The chain recombines TRBV19 with TRBJ2-7, with 7 bases fitting TRBD1. The sequence came from a woman in her seventies with renal cell carcinoma. The CDR3 sequence is CASSPGTALEQYF. CDR3 nucleotides: TGTGCCAGTAGTCCAGGGACAGCCCTGGAGCAGTACTTC. The full variable domain, in which reference TRBV19 and TRBJ2-7 provide the parts outside the CDR3, is DGGITQSPKYLFRKEGQNVTLSCEQNLNHDAMYWYRQDPGQGLRLIYYSQIVNDFQKGDIAEGYSVSREKKESFPLTVTSAQKNPTAFYLCASSPGTALEQYFGPGTRLTVT.